The entry that follows covers one TCR beta chain sequence. What it recognizes is unknown. There are 15 residues in the CDR3. From germline, CDR1 is LNHDA and CDR2 SQIVND (reference sequence). V was trimmed by 5 bases and J by 5 bases, leaving 15 bases between them. The data were taken from a study of cytomegalovirus exposure and HLA in healthy donors. Findings and caveats of the study: In a later analysis, TCR association rates varied by HLA locus: DRB1 most, HLA-C fewest. Apparent HLA restriction characterized most CMV-associated TCR beta chains in a later analysis. As immune exposure information, only CMV serostatus was available. Approximately 160 TCR beta chains were listed as cytomegalovirus-associated.

13 Jbeta primers and 60 Vbeta primers were used for the PCR. TCRdb keeps only in-frame clones here, not all; method: immunoSEQ multiplex PCR. The sample consists of 82,000 or so clones, roughly a tenth of them appearing once. Source material: PBMCs. The chain is built from TRBV19 and TRBJ2-2; weak D call: TRBD1 (6 bases). The source of this sequence is a man in his sixties in good health and CMV-seropositive. The CDR3: CASSVTNRVTGELFF. The CDR3, as DNA: TGTGCCAGTAGTGTGACAAACAGGGTAACCGGGGAGCTGTTTTTT.